A single sample gave rise to the 3 T cell receptor beta chains below, sequenced in a study of somatic mutations in cytotoxic T cells in rheumatoid arthritis. Libraries were prepared by immunoSEQ multiplex PCR; TCRdb keeps only in-frame clonotypes and omits some of them. The profile covers about 30,000 clones, with 75% to 90% appearing a single time and approximately 8% taken by the ten largest. Sequencing was performed on CD8+ T cells sorted from blood. The receptors come from an adult with rheumatoid arthritis.

The V call is TRBV11-2, the J call TRBJ2-3, with D hard to call. The CDR3 is made up of 15 amino acids. V gave up 1 base and J gave up 1 base, with 9 bases separating them. Germline V gene sequence: CDR1 SGHAT, CDR2 FQNNGV. The CDR3 reads CASSLVAEGTDTQYF. DNA for the CDR3: TGTGCCAGCAGCTTAGTAGCTGAGGGCACAGATACGCAGTATTTT.

This clone was found a few times. The gene calls are TRBV2 and TRBJ2-7; 8 nucleotides agree with TRBD1. The germline V gene encodes CDR1 SNHLY and CDR2 FYNNEI. V dropped 2 bases and J dropped 4; count of bases not matched to a gene: 7. The CDR3 covers 15 residues. In nucleotides, the CDR3 is TGTGCCAGCAGTGAAATGGGGCAGGGGGCTTACGAGCAGTACTTC. Translated: CASSEMGQGAYEQYF.

The rearrangement uses TRBV4-3 and TRBJ2-7; 8 bases map to TRBD1. The germline V gene has CDR1 LGHNA and CDR2 YSLEER. The CDR3 consists of 14 residues. Unmatched junction bases numbered 3, after V lost 1 base and J lost 4 bases. The CDR3 nucleotides are TGCGCCAGCAGCCAAGGGACAGGGCGGTACGAGCAGTACTTC. This encodes CASSQGTGRYEQYF.